These 6 T cell receptor beta chains originate from one sample sequenced in a study of blood T cell repertoires in COVID-19. Some clones are missing from TCRdb's copy, which holds only in-frame ones; the method was immunoSEQ multiplex PCR. The sample includes about 400,000 clones, roughly 88% seen only once; the top ten take roughly 2%. The sample comprised PBMCs or T cells enriched from blood (not recorded which). These TCRs come from a woman in her thirties or forties with acute COVID-19.

The V and J genes are TRBV19 and TRBJ1-3, with a tentative D call TRBD1 (6 bases). Between the trimmed V and J ends, which lost 7 bases and 3 bases, there was a span of 13 bases. The germline CDR1 and CDR2 sequences are LNHDA and SQIVND (reference sequence). This CDR3 contains 14 residues. CDR3 region: CASMQGSIGNTIYF. CDR3 sequence (DNA): TGTGCCAGTATGCAGGGGTCAATTGGAAACACCATATATTTT.

This clone came up once. The chain recombines TRBV3-1 (or the pseudogene TRBV3-2) with TRBJ1-5; possibly TRBD1 for D (6 bases). In germline, CDR1 is LGHDT, CDR2 YNNKEL (reference sequence). The CDR3 loop spans 13 amino acids. The V end lost 4 bases, the J end lost 9 bases, and 13 bases lay between the germline ends. Written as DNA, the CDR3 is TGTGCCAGCAGCCGGAGGGGGGAGGGGCCCCAGCATTTT. Its protein product is CASSRRGEGPQHF.

This clone was observed a single time. The rearrangement links TRBV5-4 to TRBJ2-1; a possible D gene is TRBD2 (6 bases). CDR1 SGHNT and CDR2 YYREEE come from the germline V gene (reference sequence). V was shortened by 3 bases and J by 1 base, with 17 bases between the two germline ends. The CDR3 sequence is 17 residues long. This chain's CDR3 is CASSSLGRGMSYNEQFF. The CDR3 nucleotides are TGTGCCAGCAGCTCACTCGGGCGGGGTATGTCCTACAATGAGCAGTTCTTC.

The chain carries TRBV9 and TRBJ1-6, with D maybe TRBD1 (6 bases). Germline values: CDR1 SGDLS, CDR2 YYNGEE. Trimming took off 6 bases at V and 2 bases at J, with 18 bases between the two ends. The CDR3 consists of 17 residues. The DNA of the CDR3 is TGTGCCAGCAACGAGGGGAGTGGGGGCCCCTATAATTCACCCCTCCACTTT. It codes for CASNEGSGGPYNSPLHF.

This clone appeared a few times. V usage is TRBV19 and J usage is TRBJ1-1; maybe TRBD1 (5 bases). The germline V and J ends were trimmed by 7 bases and 6 bases, with 18 bases remaining between them. The CDR3 covers 14 residues. Per the germline V gene, CDR1 is LNHDA and CDR2 is SQIVND (reference sequence). The CDR3 DNA sequence: TGTGCCAGTATGAAGGACTCAGGGAGGGCTGAAGCTTTCTTT. It specifies CASMKDSGRAEAFF.

The rearrangement joins TRBV19 to TRBJ2-5, with D possibly TRBD2 on 5 matching bases. CDR3 length equals 14 residues. Germline V CDR1 and CDR2: LNHDA, SQIVND (reference sequence). The V end was cut by 2 bases, the J end by 4 bases, with 11 bases between. Here the CDR3 reads CASSISRARETQYF. The CDR3 DNA is TGTGCCAGTAGTATATCGCGGGCACGAGAGACCCAGTACTTC.